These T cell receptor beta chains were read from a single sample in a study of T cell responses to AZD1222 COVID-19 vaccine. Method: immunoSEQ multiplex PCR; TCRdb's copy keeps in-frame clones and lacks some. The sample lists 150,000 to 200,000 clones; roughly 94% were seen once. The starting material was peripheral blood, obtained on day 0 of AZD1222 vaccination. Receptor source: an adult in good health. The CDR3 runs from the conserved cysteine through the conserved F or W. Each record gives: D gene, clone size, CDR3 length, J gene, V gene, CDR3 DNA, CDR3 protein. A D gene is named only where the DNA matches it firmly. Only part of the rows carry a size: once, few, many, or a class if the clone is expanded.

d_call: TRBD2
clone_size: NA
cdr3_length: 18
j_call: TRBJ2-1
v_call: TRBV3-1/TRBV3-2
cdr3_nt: TGTGCCAGCAGCCCCGGGACTAGCGGGAGGCTTATATACAATGAGCAGTTCTTC
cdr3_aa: CASSPGTSGRLIYNEQFF

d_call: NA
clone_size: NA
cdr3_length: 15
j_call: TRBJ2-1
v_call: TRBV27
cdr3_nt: TGTGCCAGCAGTTTATCGATAGGGTCCTACAATGAGCAGTTCTTC
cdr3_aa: CASSLSIGSYNEQFF

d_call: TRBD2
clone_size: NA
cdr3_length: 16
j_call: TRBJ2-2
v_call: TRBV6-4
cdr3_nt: TGTGCCAGCAGTGAGGGGTCTAGCGGGGCCACCGGGGAGCTGTTTTTT
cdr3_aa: CASSEGSSGATGELFF

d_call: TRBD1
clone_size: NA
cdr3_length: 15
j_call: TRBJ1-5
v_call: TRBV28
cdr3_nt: TGTGCCAGCAGCCCAGGGGGCGCGGGCAATCAGCCCCAGCATTTT
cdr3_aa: CASSPGGAGNQPQHF

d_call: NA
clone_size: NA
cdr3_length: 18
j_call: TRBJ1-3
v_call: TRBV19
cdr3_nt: TGTGCCAGTTCTTATCAATGGCCGGATAGGGGATCCGGAAACACCATATATTTT
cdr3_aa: CASSYQWPDRGSGNTIYF

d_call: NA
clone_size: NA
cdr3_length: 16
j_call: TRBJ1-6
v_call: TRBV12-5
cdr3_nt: TGTGCTAGTGGTTTAAAACCCGGGACTCTTAGTTCACCCCTCCACTTT
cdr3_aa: CASGLKPGTLSSPLHF

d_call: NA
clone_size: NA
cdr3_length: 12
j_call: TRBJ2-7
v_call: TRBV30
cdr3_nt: TGTGCCTGGGCCGCTAGCCGGTACGAGCAGTACTTC
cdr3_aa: CAWAASRYEQYF

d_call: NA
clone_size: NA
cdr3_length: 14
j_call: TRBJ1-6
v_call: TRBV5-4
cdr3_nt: TGTGCCAGCAGCTTGGGACAGGCAAATTCACCCCTCCACTTT
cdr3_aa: CASSLGQANSPLHF

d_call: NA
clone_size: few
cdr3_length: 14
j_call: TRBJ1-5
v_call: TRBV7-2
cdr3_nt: TGTGCCAGCAGCTTAGGAAGGACAGATCAGCCCCAGCATTTT
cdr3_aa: CASSLGRTDQPQHF

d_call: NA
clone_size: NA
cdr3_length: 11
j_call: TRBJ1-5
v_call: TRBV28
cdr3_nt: TGTGCCAGCAGTTTAAATCAGCCCCAGCATTTT
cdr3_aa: CASSLNQPQHF

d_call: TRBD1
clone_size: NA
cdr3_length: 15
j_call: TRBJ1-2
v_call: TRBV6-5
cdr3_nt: TGTGCCAGCAGTTGGGGGGACAGGGGGTTGTATGGCTACACCTTC
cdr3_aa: CASSWGDRGLYGYTF

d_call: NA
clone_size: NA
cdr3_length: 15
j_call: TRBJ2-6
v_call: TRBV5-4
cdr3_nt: TGTGCCAGCAGCTTTCCGGGGGCTGGGGCCAACGTCCTGACTTTC
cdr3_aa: CASSFPGAGANVLTF

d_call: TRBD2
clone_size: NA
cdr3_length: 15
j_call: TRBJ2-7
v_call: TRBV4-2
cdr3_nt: TGTGCCAGCAGCCCTACTAGCGTGAGGGTCTACGAGCAGTACTTC
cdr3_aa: CASSPTSVRVYEQYF

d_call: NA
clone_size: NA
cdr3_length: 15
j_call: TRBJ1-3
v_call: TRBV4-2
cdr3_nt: TGTGCCAGCAGCCAAGAGGCCTTCTCTGGAAACACCATATATTTT
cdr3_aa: CASSQEAFSGNTIYF